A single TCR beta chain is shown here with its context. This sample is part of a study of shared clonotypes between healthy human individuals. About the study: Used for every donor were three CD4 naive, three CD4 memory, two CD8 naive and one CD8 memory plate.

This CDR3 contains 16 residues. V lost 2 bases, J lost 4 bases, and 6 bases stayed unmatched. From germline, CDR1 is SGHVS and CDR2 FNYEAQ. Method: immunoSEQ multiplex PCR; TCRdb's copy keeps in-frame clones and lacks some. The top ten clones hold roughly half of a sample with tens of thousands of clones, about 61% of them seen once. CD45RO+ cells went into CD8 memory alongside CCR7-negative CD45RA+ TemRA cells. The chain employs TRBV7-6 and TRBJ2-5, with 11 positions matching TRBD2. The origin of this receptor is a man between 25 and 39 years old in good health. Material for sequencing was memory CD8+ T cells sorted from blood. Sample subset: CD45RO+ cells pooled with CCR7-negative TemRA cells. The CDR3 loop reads CASSLRTSGPRETQYF. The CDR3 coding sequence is TGTGCCAGCAGCTTAAGGACTAGCGGGCCCCGAGAGACCCAGTACTTC.